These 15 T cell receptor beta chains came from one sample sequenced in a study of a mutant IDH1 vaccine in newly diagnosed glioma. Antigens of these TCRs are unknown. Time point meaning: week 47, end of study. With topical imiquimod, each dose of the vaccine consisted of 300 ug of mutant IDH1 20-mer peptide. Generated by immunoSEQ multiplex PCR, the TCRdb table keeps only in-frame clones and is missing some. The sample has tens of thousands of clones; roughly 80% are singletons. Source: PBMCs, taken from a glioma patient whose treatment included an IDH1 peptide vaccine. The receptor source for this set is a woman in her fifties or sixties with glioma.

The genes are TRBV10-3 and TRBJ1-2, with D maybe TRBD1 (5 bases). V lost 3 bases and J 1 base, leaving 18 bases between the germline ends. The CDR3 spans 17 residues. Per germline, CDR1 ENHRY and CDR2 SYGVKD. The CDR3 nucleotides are TGTGCCATCAGTGACGGGCTAGCGGGGGACGTTAACTATGGCTACACCTTC. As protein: CAISDGLAGDVNYGYTF.

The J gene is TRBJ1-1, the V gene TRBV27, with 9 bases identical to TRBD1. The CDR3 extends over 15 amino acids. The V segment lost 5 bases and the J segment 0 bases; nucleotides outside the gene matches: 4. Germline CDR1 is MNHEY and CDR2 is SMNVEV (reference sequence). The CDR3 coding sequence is TGTGCCAGCAGTCTCACAGGGGGCGTGAACACTGAAGCTTTCTTT. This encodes CASSLTGGVNTEAFF.

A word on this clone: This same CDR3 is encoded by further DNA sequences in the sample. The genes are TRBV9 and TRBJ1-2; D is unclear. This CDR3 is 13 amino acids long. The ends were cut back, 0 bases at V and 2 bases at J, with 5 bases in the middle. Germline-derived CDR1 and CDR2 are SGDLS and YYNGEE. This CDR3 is CASSVAGNYGYTF. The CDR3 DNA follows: TGTGCCAGCAGCGTAGCCGGGAACTATGGCTACACCTTC.

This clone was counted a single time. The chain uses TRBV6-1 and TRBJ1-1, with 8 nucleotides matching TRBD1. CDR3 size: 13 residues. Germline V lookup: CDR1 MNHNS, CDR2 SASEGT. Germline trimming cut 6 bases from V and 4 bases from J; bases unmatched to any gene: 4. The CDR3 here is CASRRQGATEAFF. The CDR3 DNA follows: TGTGCCAGCAGGAGGCAGGGGGCCACTGAAGCTTTCTTT.

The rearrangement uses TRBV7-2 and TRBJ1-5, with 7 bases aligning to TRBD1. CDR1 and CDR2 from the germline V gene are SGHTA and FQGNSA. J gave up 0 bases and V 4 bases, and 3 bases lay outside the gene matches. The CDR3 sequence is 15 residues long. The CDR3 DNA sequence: TGTGCCAGCAGCTGGGACAGAAATAGCAATCAGCCCCAGCATTTT. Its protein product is CASSWDRNSNQPQHF.

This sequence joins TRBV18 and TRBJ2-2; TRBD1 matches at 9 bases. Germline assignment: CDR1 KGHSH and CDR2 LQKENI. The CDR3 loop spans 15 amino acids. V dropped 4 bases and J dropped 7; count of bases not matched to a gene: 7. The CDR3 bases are TGTGCCAGCTCACAAGGACAGGGGTGGATCGGGGAGCTGTTTTTT. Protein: CASSQGQGWIGELFF.

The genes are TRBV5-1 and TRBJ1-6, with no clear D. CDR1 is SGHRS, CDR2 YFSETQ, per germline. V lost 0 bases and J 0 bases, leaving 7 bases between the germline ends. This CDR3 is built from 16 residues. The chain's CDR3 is CASSLDQSSYNSPLHF. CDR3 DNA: TGCGCCAGCAGCTTGGACCAGAGCTCCTATAATTCACCCCTCCACTTT.

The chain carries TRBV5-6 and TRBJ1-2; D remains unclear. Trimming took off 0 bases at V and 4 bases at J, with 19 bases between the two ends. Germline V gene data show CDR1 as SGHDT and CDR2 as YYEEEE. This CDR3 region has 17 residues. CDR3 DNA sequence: TGTGCCAGCAGCTTGGAGGCAGGAAGAGTTCCAGCCTATGGCTACACCTTC. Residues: CASSLEAGRVPAYGYTF.

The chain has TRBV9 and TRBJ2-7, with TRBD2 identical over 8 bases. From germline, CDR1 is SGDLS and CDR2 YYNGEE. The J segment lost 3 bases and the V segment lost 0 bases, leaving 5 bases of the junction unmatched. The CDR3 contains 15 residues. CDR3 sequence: CASSVGGGHDYEQYF. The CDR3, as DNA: TGTGCCAGCAGCGTAGGCGGGGGGCACGACTACGAGCAGTACTTC.

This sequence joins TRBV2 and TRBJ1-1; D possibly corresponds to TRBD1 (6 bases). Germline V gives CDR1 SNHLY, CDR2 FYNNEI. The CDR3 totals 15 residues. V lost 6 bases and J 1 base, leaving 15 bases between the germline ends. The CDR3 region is CASSRLGAGNTEAFF. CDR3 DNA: TGTGCCAGCAGCCGATTGGGGGCTGGGAACACTGAAGCTTTCTTT.

The CDR3 protein is CASSVGQGGSPLHF. CDR3 nucleotides: TGTGCCAGCAGCGTTGGACAGGGCGGTTCACCCCTCCACTTT. J is TRBJ1-6 and V is TRBV9, with 8 bases identical to TRBD1. Germline V lookup: CDR1 SGDLS, CDR2 YYNGEE. With 2 bases clipped from V and 9 bases from J, the junction kept 4 bases outside the gene matches. The CDR3 runs 14 residues.

The CDR3 spells CASSTPTGWEEGYTF. The CDR3 DNA follows: TGTGCCAGCAGCACACCGACAGGGTGGGAGGAAGGCTACACCTTC. The chain links TRBV7-9 to TRBJ1-2; 7 bases fit TRBD1. The CDR3 sequence is 15 residues long. Germline assignment: CDR1 SEHNR and CDR2 FQNEAQ (reference sequence). J gave up 8 bases and V 5 bases, and 14 bases lay outside the gene matches.

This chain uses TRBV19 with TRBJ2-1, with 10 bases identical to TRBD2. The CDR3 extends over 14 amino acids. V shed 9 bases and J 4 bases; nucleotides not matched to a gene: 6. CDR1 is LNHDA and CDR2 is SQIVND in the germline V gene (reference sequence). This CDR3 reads CASERGGLYNEQFF. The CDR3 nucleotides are TGTGCCAGCGAGCGGGGGGGCTTGTACAATGAGCAGTTCTTC.

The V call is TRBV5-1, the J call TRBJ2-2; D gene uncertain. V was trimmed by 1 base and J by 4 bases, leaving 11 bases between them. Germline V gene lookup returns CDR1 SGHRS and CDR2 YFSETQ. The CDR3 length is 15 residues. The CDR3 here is CASSLRTDGTGELFF. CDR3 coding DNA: TGCGCCAGCAGCTTGAGAACGGACGGCACCGGGGAGCTGTTTTTT.

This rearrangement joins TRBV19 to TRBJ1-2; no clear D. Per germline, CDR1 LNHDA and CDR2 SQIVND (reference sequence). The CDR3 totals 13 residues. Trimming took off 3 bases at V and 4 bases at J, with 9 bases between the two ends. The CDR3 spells CASSIEGSYGYTF. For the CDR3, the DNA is TGTGCCAGTAGTATTGAGGGTAGCTATGGCTACACCTTC.